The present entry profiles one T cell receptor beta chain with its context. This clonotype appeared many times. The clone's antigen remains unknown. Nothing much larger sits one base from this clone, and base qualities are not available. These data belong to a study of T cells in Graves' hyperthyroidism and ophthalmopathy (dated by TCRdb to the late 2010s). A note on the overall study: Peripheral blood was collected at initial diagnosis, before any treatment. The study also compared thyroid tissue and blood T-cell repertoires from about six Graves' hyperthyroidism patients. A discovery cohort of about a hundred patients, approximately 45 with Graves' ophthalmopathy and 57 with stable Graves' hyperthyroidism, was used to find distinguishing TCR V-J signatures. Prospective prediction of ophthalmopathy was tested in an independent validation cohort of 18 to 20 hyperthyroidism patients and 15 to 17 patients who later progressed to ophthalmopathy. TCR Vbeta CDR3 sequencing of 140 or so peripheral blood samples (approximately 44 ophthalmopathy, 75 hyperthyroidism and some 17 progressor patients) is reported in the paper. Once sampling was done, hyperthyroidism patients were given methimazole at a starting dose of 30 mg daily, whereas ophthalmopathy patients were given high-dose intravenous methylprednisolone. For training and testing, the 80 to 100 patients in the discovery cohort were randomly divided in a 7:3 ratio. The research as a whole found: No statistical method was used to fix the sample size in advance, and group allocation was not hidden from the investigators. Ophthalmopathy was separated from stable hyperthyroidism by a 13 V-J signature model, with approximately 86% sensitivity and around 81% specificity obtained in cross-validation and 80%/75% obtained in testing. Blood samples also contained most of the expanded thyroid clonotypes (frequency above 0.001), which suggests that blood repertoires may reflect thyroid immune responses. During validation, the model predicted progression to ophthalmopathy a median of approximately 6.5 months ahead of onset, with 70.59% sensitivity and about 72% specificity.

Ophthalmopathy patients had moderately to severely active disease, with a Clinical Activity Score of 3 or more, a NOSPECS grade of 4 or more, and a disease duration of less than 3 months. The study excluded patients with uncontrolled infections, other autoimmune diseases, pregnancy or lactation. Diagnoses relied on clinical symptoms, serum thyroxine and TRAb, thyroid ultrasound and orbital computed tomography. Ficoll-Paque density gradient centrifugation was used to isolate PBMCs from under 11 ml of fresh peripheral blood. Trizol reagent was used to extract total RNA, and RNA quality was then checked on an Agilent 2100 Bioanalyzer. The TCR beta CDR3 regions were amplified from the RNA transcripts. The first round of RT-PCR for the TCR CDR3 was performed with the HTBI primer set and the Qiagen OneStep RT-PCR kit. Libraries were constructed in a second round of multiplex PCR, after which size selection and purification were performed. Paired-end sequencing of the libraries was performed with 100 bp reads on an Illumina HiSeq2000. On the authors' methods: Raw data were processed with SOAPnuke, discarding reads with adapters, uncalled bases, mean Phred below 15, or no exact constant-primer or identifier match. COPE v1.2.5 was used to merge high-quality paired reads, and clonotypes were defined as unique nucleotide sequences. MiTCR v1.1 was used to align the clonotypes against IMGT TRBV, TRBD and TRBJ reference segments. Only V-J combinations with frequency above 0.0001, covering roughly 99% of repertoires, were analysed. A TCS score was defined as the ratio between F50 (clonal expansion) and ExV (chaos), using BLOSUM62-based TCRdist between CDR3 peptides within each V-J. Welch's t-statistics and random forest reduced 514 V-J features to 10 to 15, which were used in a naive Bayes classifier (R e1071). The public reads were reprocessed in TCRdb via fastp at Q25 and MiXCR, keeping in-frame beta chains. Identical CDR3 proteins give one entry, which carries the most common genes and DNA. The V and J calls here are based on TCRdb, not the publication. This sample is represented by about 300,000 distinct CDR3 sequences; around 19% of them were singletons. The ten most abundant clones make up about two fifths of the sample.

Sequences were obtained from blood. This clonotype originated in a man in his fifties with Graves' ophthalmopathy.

Here is the DNA: TGCAGTGCTAGAGATTCGCGGGCCGGGGAGAGCTCCTACGAGCAGTACTTC. The translation is CSARDSRAGESSYEQYF. The V gene is TRBV20-1 and the J gene is TRBJ2-7; TRBD2 is a possible D gene, resting on 5 matching bases. The germline V gene (reference sequence) yields DFQATT for CDR1 and SNEGSKA for CDR2. The CDR3 starts with the cysteine, ends with the phenylalanine, and has 17 residues. The read is trimmed to its CDR3 DNA, 51 bases read in frame from base 1. V is clipped by 0 bases and J by 0 bases, and the sequence between their germline boundaries is 18 bases long.